The 27 T cell receptor beta chains below all came from one sample that was sequenced in a study of blood T cell repertoires in COVID-19. The data were produced by immunoSEQ multiplex PCR, yet TCRdb's version contains in-frame clones alone and is incomplete. The sample holds about 280,000 clones; about 85% are singletons and the top ten take roughly 2%. The sample consisted of peripheral blood. The source is a woman aged 45-60 years who had recovered from COVID-19.

The chain has TRBV19 and TRBJ2-2; TRBD2 agrees at 8 bases. Germline V gene lookup returns CDR1 LNHDA and CDR2 SQIVND (reference sequence). V was clipped by 2 bases and J by 6 bases; unmatched bases: 5. The CDR3 has 15 residues. CDR3 amino acids: CASSIPAGGPGELFF. CDR3 bases: TGTGCCAGTAGTATACCGGCGGGGGGACCCGGGGAGCTGTTTTTT.

V and J are TRBV19 and TRBJ2-6; D might be TRBD2 (6 bases). The CDR3 is made up of 14 amino acids. Trimming removed 7 bases from V and 0 bases from J, with 7 bases in between. Germline V gene sequence: CDR1 LNHDA, CDR2 SQIVND (reference sequence). The CDR3 coding sequence is TGTGCCAGTACGGGGGACTCTGGGGCCAACGTCCTGACTTTC. It yields the protein CASTGDSGANVLTF.

CDR3: CASSWTNVGQGEQYF. As DNA, the CDR3 is TGTGCCAGCAGCTGGACGAACGTAGGACAGGGCGAGCAGTACTTC. This rearrangement joins TRBV5-4 to TRBJ2-7; 8 bases are a match to TRBD1. The CDR3 contains 15 residues. Germline lookup yields CDR1 SGHNT and CDR2 YYREEE (reference sequence). V shed 3 bases and J 6 bases; nucleotides not matched to a gene: 11.

The rearrangement joins TRBV4-2 to TRBJ2-1; 10 nucleotides line up with TRBD2. The junction had 11 bases not matched to a gene; V was cut back by 1 base and J by 8 bases. This CDR3 is built from 17 residues. Germline assignment: CDR1 LGHNA and CDR2 YNFKEQ. CDR3 coding DNA: TGTGCCAGCAGCCAAGGAGGTACTAGCGGGAATCTCCATGAGCAGTTCTTC. Protein product: CASSQGGTSGNLHEQFF.

The chain combines TRBV11-2 with TRBJ2-7; D may be TRBD1 (5 bases). V lost 5 bases, J lost 0 bases, and 14 bases lay in between. Germline CDR1 SGHAT, CDR2 FQNNGV. This CDR3 is 15 amino acids long. The CDR3 loop is CASSPGAQGSYEQYF. For the CDR3, the DNA is TGTGCCAGCAGCCCTGGGGCCCAGGGCTCCTACGAGCAGTACTTC.

This clone was picked up a small number of times. The CDR3 loop is CASSQDRGYGGKLFF. Written as DNA, the CDR3 is TGTGCCAGCAGCCAAGATCGCGGTTATGGTGGGAAACTGTTTTTT. The chain uses TRBV3-1 (or the pseudogene TRBV3-2) and TRBJ1-4; no clear D. This CDR3 region has 15 residues. Germline lookup yields CDR1 LGHDT and CDR2 YNNKEL (reference sequence). The V gene lost 0 bases and the J gene lost 11 bases, with 16 bases spanning the gap.

The sample holds one count of this clone. CDR3 loop: CASSLKRQGTNEQFF. In nucleotides, the CDR3 is TGTGCCAGCAGCTTAAAGAGACAGGGAACAAATGAGCAGTTCTTC. The chain recombines TRBV7-2 with TRBJ2-1; 7 nucleotides agree with TRBD1. Germline CDR1 and CDR2: SGHTA and FQGNSA. Unmatched junction bases numbered 8, after V lost 2 bases and J lost 7 bases. This CDR3 spans 15 amino acids.

This clone has more than one count but fewer than ten. The chain carries TRBV5-1 and TRBJ1-2; the D gene is possibly TRBD1 (6 bases). V gave up 4 bases and J gave up 6 bases, with 19 bases separating them. This CDR3 contains 15 residues. Per germline, CDR1 SGHRS and CDR2 YFSETQ. CDR3 in amino acids: CASSLGTQGADGYTF. The DNA for the CDR3 is TGCGCCAGCAGCCTCGGGACACAGGGCGCCGATGGCTACACCTTC.

The chain carries TRBV9 and TRBJ1-1, with 7 bases identical to TRBD1. The ends lost 7 bases at V and 1 base at J; junction bases unmatched: 4. CDR1 is SGDLS and CDR2 is YYNGEE in the germline V gene. CDR3 length equals 13 residues. The DNA of the CDR3 is TGTGCCAGCGCACAGGGGCCGAACACTGAAGCTTTCTTT. Protein: CASAQGPNTEAFF.

This chain uses TRBV30 with TRBJ1-2, with 7 bases that match TRBD1. V was clipped by 0 bases and J by 3 bases; unmatched bases: 13. Germline-derived CDR1 and CDR2 are GTSNPN and SVGIG (reference sequence). The CDR3 is made up of 17 amino acids. In DNA, the CDR3 is TGTGCCTGGAGTGTATCTCCTAGGGACAGCCCCTACTATGGCTACACCTTC. Its translation: CAWSVSPRDSPYYGYTF.

This clone was picked up a small number of times. V and J are TRBV2 and TRBJ1-4; D is uncertain. The CDR3 loop spans 15 amino acids. Germline V CDR1 and CDR2: SNHLY, FYNNEI. Trimming removed 0 bases from V and 5 bases from J, with 10 bases in between. The CDR3 reads CASSEARVGNEKLFF. The CDR3 DNA is TGTGCCAGCAGTGAAGCGCGGGTCGGGAATGAAAAACTGTTTTTT.

This clone was seen only once. The chain uses TRBV6-6 and TRBJ2-7; D unclear. The germline V and J ends were trimmed by 5 bases and 2 bases, with 13 bases remaining between them. This CDR3 contains 14 residues. Per germline, CDR1 MNHNY and CDR2 SVGAGI (reference sequence). CDR3 coding DNA: TGTGCCAGCAGTCCCTATGTCGAGGCCTACGAGCAGTACTTC. Protein: CASSPYVEAYEQYF.

The genes are TRBV4-2 and TRBJ1-1; 9 nucleotides match TRBD1. Trimming at V came to 4 bases and at J to 6 bases, leaving 6 bases not matched to a gene. Germline CDR1 and CDR2: LGHNA and YNFKEQ. The CDR3 has 14 amino acids. The CDR3 DNA reads as TGTGCCAGCAGCCGATGGACAGGGGACGCTGAAGCTTTCTTT. It encodes CASSRWTGDAEAFF.

This chain links TRBV2 with TRBJ2-5; tentatively, D is TRBD1 (5 bases). Trimming shortened V by 8 bases and J by 6 bases, and 13 bases separated the two germline ends. CDR1 and CDR2 (germline): SNHLY, FYNNEI. The CDR3 is 12 residues long. CDR3 in DNA: TGTGCCAGCTCACAGGCAGACCAGACCCAGTACTTC. Protein: CASSQADQTQYF.

This clone was found many times. V usage is TRBV5-1 and J usage is TRBJ1-3, with TRBD1 matching 7 bases. V dropped 4 bases and J dropped 0; count of bases not matched to a gene: 7. Germline-derived CDR1 and CDR2 are SGHRS and YFSETQ. CDR3 size: 16 residues. The CDR3 loop reads CASSAGGTSSGNTIYF. The CDR3, as DNA: TGCGCCAGCAGCGCAGGGGGTACAAGCTCTGGAAACACCATATATTTT.

The chain uses TRBV5-1 and TRBJ2-7; D perhaps matches TRBD2 (5 bases). The length of the CDR3 is 15 residues. Germline V lookup: CDR1 SGHRS, CDR2 YFSETQ. V shed 2 bases and J shed 7 bases, with 19 bases lying between them. The CDR3 reads CASSFFEAGLSEQYF. The CDR3 nucleotides read TGCGCCAGCAGCTTCTTTGAGGCGGGTTTGTCGGAGCAGTACTTC.

The genes are TRBV9 and TRBJ2-1, with TRBD2 matching 8 bases. The CDR3 runs 15 residues. Germline CDR1 SGDLS, CDR2 YYNGEE. Losses at the gene ends were 0 bases for V and 2 bases for J; bases not matched to a gene: 1. The CDR3 nucleotides read TGTGCCAGCAGCGTAGACGGGAGGGCCTACAATGAGCAGTTCTTC. Translated: CASSVDGRAYNEQFF.

This chain links TRBV12-3 or TRBV12-4 with TRBJ1-1; no clear D. The CDR3 consists of 11 residues. The V end was cut by 3 bases, the J end by 5 bases, with 4 bases between. CDR3 in amino acids: CASSFGTEAFF. In DNA form, the CDR3 reads TGTGCCAGCAGTTTCGGTACTGAAGCTTTCTTT.

The DNA of the CDR3 is TGTGCCAGCAGCTTCCTGACCGGGTCTGAAAACATTCAGTACTTC. Amino acids: CASSFLTGSENIQYF. The chain is built from TRBV5-4 and TRBJ2-4, with no clear D. Germline V gives CDR1 SGHNT, CDR2 YYREEE (reference sequence). The CDR3 is 15 amino acids. Between the trimmed V and J ends, which lost 2 bases and 5 bases, there was a span of 14 bases.

The gene calls are TRBV28 and TRBJ2-1; TRBD1 aligns across 8 bases. CDR3 length: 13 residues. Trimming took 8 bases from V and 5 from J; bases not matched to a gene: 5. Per the germline V gene, CDR1 is MDHEN and CDR2 is SYDVKM. CDR3 sequence reads: CASSRTGHNEQFF. The CDR3 bases are TGTGCCAGCTCAAGGACAGGGCACAATGAGCAGTTCTTC.

The J gene is TRBJ2-7, the V gene TRBV4-2; the match to TRBD2 covers 7 bases. The CDR3 runs to 16 residues. Germline V gene lookup returns CDR1 LGHNA and CDR2 YNFKEQ. With 5 bases clipped from V and 3 bases from J, the junction kept 13 bases outside the gene matches. CDR3 sequence reads: CASSWKPLAEIYEQYF. The CDR3, as DNA: TGTGCCAGCAGCTGGAAACCTCTAGCGGAGATCTACGAGCAGTACTTC.

J is TRBJ2-7 and V is TRBV6-1; possibly TRBD2 for D (5 bases). CDR1 MNHNS and CDR2 SASEGT come from the germline V gene. V was cut by 3 bases and J by 6 bases, with 15 bases left in between. The CDR3 is made up of 14 amino acids. CDR3 bases: TGTGCCAGCAGTGACGCCGGGATACCGGGCGAGCAGTACTTC. Translated, it gives CASSDAGIPGEQYF.

The chain links TRBV19 to TRBJ1-6; perhaps TRBD1 as D (6 bases). Germline V CDR1 and CDR2: LNHDA, SQIVND (reference sequence). V dropped 0 bases and J dropped 9 bases, with 12 bases sitting between them. The CDR3 has 15 residues. The CDR3: CASSIDAGVSSPLHF. CDR3 nucleotide sequence: TGTGCCAGTAGTATAGATGCAGGGGTGAGTTCACCCCTCCACTTT. The full variable domain, its missing parts supplied by reference TRBV19 and TRBJ1-6, is DGGITQSPKYLFRKEGQNVTLSCEQNLNHDAMYWYRQDPGQGLRLIYYSQIVNDFQKGDIAEGYSVSREKKESFPLTVTSAQKNPTAFYLCASSIDAGVSSPLHFGNGTRLTVT.

V is TRBV4-2 and J is TRBJ2-7; 8 positions match TRBD1. The CDR3 loop spans 16 amino acids. J was trimmed by 1 base and V by 3 bases; bases with no gene match: 8. In germline, CDR1 is LGHNA, CDR2 YNFKEQ. CDR3 sequence: CASSQMDREPSYEQYF. The CDR3, as DNA: TGTGCCAGCAGCCAGATGGACAGGGAACCTTCCTACGAGCAGTACTTC.

The J gene is TRBJ1-5, the V gene TRBV7-9; 8 nucleotides line up with TRBD1. Germline loops: CDR1 SEHNR, CDR2 FQNEAQ (reference sequence). V lost 4 bases to trimming and J lost 1 base; unmatched junction nucleotides: 3. The CDR3 extends over 15 amino acids. The CDR3 coding sequence is TGTGCCAGCAGCTCAGGGGGCTTGAGCAATCAGCCCCAGCATTTT. Amino acids: CASSSGGLSNQPQHF.

The chain is built from TRBV6-5 and TRBJ1-1; D gene uncertain. Trimming pared 6 bases from V and 1 base from J, leaving 9 bases between. Germline V gene sequence: CDR1 MNHEY, CDR2 SVGAGI. This CDR3 comprises 13 residues. The CDR3 sequence: CASSLSRNTEAFF. CDR3 nucleotide sequence: TGTGCCAGCAGCCTAAGTAGGAACACTGAAGCTTTCTTT.

This chain joins TRBV27 and TRBJ2-3; 9 positions agree with TRBD1. The CDR3 is 15 residues long. The germline CDR1 and CDR2 sequences are MNHEY and SMNVEV (reference sequence). V shed 5 bases and J 1 base; nucleotides not matched to a gene: 4. CDR3: CASSGRTGGTDTQYF. CDR3 in DNA: TGTGCCAGCAGTGGGAGGACAGGGGGCACAGATACGCAGTATTTT.